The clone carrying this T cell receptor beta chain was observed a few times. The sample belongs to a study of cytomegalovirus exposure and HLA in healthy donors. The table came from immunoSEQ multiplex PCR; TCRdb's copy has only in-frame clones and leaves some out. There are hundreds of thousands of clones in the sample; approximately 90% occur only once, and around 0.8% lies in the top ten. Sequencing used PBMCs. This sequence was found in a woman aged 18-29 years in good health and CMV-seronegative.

CDR3 DNA: TGTGCCAGCAGGCCGGGACTAGTCTACGAGCAGTACTTC. Translating it yields CASRPGLVYEQYF. This chain links TRBV5-5 with TRBJ2-7, with TRBD2 matching over 8 bases. Per germline, CDR1 SGHKS and CDR2 YYEKEE (reference sequence). V gave up 5 bases and J gave up 3 bases; unmatched junction bases: 4. The CDR3 runs to 13 residues.